This T cell receptor (beta chain) was captured by sequencing in a study of blood T cell repertoires in COVID-19. Study overall: COVID-19 samples collected from the United States, Italy and Spain covered acute and convalescent phases.

The study recruited people aged about 18 to 89 years across approximately 25 US areas. The length of the CDR3 is 18 residues. Trimming took off 5 bases at V and 2 bases at J, with 22 bases between the two ends. Germline loops: CDR1 MNHNY, CDR2 SVGAGI (reference sequence). Authors' processing steps: Counts of nucleated cells, estimated from reference gene primer amplification, were obtained. TCRdb's table, derived via immunoSEQ multiplex PCR, lists solely in-frame clones and lacks some. The V and J calls and clone size are taken from that table; D and trimming were inferred from the DNA. The sample lists approximately 250,000 clones, about 90% occurring once.

This TCR derives from a woman aged 25 to 39 with acute COVID-19. Specimen: PBMCs or T cells enriched from blood (not recorded which). The rearrangement uses TRBV6-6 and TRBJ1-5; a possible D gene is TRBD1 (5 bases). Here the CDR3 reads CASSPSMSQGRGNQPQHF. CDR3 coding DNA: TGTGCCAGCAGTCCCTCGATGTCCCAGGGAAGGGGCAATCAGCCCCAGCATTTT.